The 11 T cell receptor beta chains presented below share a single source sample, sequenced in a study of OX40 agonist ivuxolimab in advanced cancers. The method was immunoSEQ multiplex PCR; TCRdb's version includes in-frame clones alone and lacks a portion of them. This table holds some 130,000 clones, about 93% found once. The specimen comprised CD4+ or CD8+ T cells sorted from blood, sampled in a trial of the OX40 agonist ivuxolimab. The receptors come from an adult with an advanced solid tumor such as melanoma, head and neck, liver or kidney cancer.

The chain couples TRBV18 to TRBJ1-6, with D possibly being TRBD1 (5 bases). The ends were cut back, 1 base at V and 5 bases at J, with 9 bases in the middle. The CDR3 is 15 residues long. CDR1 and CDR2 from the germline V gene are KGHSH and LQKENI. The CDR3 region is CASSPLGRDNSPLHF. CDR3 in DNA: TGTGCCAGCTCACCACTCGGCAGGGATAATTCACCCCTCCACTTT. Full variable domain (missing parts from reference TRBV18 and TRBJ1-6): NAGVMQNPRHLVRRRGQEARLRCSPMKGHSHVYWYRQLPEEGLKFMVYLQKENIIDESGMPKERFSAEFPKEGPSILRIQQVVRGDSAAYFCASSPLGRDNSPLHFGNGTRLTVT.

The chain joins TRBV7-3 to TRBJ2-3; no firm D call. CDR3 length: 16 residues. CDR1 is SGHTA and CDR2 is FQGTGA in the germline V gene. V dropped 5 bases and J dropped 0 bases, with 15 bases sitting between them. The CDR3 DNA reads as TGTGCCAGCAGCCTAAGCATGGCAGCGAGCACAGATACGCAGTATTTT. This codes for CASSLSMAASTDTQYF.

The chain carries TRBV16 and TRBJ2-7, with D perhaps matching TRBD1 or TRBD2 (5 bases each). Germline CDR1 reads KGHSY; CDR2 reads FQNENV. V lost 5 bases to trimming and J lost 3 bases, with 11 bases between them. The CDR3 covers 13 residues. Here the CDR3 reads CASSAGAFYEQYF. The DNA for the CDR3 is TGTGCCAGCAGCGCCGGGGCCTTCTACGAGCAGTACTTC.

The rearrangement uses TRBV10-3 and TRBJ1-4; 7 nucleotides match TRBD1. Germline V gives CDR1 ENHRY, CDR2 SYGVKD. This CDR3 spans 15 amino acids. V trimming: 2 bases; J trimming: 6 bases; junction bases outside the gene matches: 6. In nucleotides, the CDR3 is TGTGCCATCAGTGAGAACCGGGACAGCCATGAAAAACTGTTTTTT. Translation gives CAISENRDSHEKLFF.

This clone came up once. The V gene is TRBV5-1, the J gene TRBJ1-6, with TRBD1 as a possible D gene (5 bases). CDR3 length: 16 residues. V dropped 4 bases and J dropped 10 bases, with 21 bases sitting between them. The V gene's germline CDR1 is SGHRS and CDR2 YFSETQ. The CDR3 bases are TGCGCCAGCAGCCCCCTTGTGACAGTTGCAGGATCACCCCTCCACTTT. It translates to CASSPLVTVAGSPLHF.

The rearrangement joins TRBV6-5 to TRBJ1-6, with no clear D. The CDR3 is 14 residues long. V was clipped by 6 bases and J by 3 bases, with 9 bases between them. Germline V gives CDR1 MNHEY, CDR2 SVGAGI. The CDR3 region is CASRREIYNSPLHF. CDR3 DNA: TGTGCCAGCAGGCGGGAGATCTATAATTCACCCCTCCACTTT.

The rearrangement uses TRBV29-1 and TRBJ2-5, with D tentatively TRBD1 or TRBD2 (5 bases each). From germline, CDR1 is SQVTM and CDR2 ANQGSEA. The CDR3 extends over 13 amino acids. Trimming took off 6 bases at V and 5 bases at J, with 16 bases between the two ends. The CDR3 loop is CSVGGPGTETQYF. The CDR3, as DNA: TGCAGCGTCGGCGGTCCAGGGACGGAGACCCAGTACTTC.

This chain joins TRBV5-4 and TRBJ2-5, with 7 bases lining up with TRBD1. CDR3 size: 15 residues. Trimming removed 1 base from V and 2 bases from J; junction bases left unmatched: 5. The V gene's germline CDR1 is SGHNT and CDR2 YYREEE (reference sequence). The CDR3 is CASSLTGDGQETQYF. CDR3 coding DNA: TGTGCCAGCAGCTTGACAGGGGATGGGCAAGAGACCCAGTACTTC.

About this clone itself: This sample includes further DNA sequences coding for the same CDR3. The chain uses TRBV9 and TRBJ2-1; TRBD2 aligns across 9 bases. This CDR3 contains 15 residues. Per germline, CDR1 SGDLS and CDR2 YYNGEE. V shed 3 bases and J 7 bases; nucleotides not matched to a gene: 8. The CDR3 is CASSASSGSTNEQFF. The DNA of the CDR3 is TGTGCCAGCAGCGCCAGTAGCGGGAGTACGAATGAGCAGTTCTTC.

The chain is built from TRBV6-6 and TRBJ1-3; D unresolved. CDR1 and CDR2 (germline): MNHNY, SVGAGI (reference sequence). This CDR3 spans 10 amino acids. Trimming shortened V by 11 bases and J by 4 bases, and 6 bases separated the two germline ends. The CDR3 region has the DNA TGTGCCGCCGTGGGAAACACCATATATTTT. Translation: CAAVGNTIYF.

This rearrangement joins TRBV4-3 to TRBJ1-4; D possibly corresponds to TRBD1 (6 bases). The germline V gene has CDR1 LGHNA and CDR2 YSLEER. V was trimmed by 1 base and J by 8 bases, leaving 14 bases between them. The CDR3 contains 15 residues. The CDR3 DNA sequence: TGCGCCAGCAGCCAAGTTGGGGGGCAGCTCGAAAAACTGTTTTTT. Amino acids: CASSQVGGQLEKLFF.